The subject of this entry is one TCR beta chain. Antigen unknown. The record originates from a study of OX40 agonist ivuxolimab in advanced cancers. Study context: Intravenous ivuxolimab was administered to patients every 2 weeks at 0.01 to 10 mg/kg.

Per the germline V gene, CDR1 is DFQATT and CDR2 is SNEGSKA (reference sequence). This CDR3 spans 11 amino acids. V was trimmed by 3 bases and J by 5 bases, leaving 5 bases between them. Study-wide points: Certain nonresponding patients likewise had low normalized T-cell clonal expansion.

Assay: immunoSEQ multiplex PCR; the TCRdb copy retains only in-frame clones and omits some. Here the sample spans 100,000 or so clones, roughly nine tenths being singletons. The sequenced sample was CD4+ or CD8+ T cells sorted from blood, obtained in a trial of the OX40 agonist ivuxolimab. V is TRBV20-1 and J is TRBJ2-1; D is unclear. The clonotype comes from an adult with an advanced solid tumor such as melanoma, head and neck, liver or kidney cancer. The CDR3 loop is CSASPHNEQFF. In nucleotides, the CDR3 is TGCAGTGCTAGCCCCCACAATGAGCAGTTCTTC.